The present T cell receptor (beta chain) was sequenced within a study of response to subunit inactivated influenza vaccine. The study's findings and limits: Authors suggested each seasonal flu vaccination may recruit only limited numbers of new T cells.

This clonotype was counted many times. Its specificity is not known. Germline V CDR1 and CDR2: SGHRS, YFSETQ. The CDR3 covers 14 residues. V trimming: 4 bases; J trimming: 5 bases; junction bases outside the gene matches: 8. Via MiXCR, TCRdb re-called the RT-PCR reads, giving one row per CDR3 protein. The data hold 530,000 or so distinct CDR3 sequences, with 11% to 15% observed a single time. The chain couples TRBV5-1 to TRBJ2-7, with 8 bases that match TRBD1. The material sequenced was PBMCs from blood, taken about 11 days after vaccination. The TCR comes from a man aged 45 to 65 who received an inactivated influenza vaccine. CDR3 nucleotide sequence: TGCGCCAGCAGCGGGACAGGAGGCGGCGACGAGCAGTACTTC. Translated: CASSGTGGGDEQYF.